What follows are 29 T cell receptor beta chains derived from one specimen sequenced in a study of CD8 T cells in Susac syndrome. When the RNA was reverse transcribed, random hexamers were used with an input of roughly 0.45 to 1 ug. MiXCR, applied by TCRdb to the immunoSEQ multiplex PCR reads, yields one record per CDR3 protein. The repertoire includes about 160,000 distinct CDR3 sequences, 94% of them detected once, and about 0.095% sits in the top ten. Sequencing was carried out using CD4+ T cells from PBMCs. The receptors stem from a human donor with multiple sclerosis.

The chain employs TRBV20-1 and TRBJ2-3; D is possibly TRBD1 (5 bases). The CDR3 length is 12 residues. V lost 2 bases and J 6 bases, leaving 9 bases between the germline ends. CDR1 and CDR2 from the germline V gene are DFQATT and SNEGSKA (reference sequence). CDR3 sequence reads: CSARQGSDTQYF. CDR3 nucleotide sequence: TGCAGTGCTAGACAGGGATCCGATACGCAGTATTTT.

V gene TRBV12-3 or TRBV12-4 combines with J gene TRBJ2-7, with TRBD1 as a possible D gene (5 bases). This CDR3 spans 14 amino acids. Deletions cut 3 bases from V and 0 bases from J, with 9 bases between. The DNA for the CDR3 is TGTGCCAGCAGTTTGCAGGGTGTCTCCTACGAGCAGTACTTC. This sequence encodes CASSLQGVSYEQYF.

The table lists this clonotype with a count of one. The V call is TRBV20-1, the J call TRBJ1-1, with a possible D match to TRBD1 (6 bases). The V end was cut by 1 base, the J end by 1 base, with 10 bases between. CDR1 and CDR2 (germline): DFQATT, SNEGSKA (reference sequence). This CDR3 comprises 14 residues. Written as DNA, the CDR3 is TGCAGTGCTAGAGGGGAGGGGGGGAACACTGAAGCTTTCTTT. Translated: CSARGEGGNTEAFF.

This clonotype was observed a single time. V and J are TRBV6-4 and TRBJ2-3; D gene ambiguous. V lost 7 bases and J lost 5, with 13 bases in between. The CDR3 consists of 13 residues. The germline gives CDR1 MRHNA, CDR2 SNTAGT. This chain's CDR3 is CASNYRPGDTQYF. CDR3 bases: TGTGCCAGCAATTATCGGCCCGGAGATACGCAGTATTTT.

As DNA, the CDR3 is TGCGCCAGCAGCCAGGACGGCTTCGCGGGAGGCGAGCAGTACTTC. Protein: CASSQDGFAGGEQYF. The gene calls are TRBV4-3 and TRBJ2-7, with 8 positions matching TRBD2. Germline V lookup: CDR1 LGHNA, CDR2 YSLEER. CDR3 length: 15 residues. The V and J ends lost 3 bases and 6 bases, in that order; junction bases with no gene match: 10.

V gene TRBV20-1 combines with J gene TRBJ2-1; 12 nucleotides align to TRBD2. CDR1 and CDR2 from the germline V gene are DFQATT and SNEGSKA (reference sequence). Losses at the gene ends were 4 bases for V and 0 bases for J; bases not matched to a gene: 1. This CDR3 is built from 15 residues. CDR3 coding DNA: TGCAGTGCTAAGACTAGCGGGAGCTCCTACAATGAGCAGTTCTTC. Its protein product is CSAKTSGSSYNEQFF.

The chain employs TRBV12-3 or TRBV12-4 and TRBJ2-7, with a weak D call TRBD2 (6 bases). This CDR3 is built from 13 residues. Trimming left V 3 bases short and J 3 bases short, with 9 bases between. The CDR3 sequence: CASSFGSDYEQYF. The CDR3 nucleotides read TGTGCCAGCAGTTTCGGGAGCGACTACGAGCAGTACTTC.

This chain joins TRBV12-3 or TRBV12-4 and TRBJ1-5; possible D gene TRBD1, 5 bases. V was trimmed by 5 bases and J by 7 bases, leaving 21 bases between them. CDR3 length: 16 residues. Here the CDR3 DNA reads TGTGCCAGCAGTCTGCCGAACCAGGGAATTGGGCAGCCCCAGCATTTT. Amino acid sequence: CASSLPNQGIGQPQHF.

CDR3 region: CATTTTGGNTIYF. The CDR3 bases are TGTGCCACCACAACGACGGGAGGAAACACCATATATTTT. This chain uses TRBV12-3 or TRBV12-4 with TRBJ1-3; D unclear. The length of the CDR3 is 13 residues. Trimming pared 10 bases from V and 4 bases from J, leaving 14 bases between.

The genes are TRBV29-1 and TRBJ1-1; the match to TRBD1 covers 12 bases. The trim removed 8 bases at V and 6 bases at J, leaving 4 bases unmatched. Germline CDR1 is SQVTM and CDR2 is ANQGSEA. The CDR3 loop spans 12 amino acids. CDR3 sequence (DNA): TGCAGCACGGGACAGGGGGCGGCTGAAGCTTTCTTT. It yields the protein CSTGQGAAEAFF.

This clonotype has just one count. Here the CDR3 reads CASNGQRKDEQYF. CDR3 nucleotide sequence: TGTGCCAGTAATGGACAGCGGAAGGACGAGCAGTACTTC. The chain links TRBV10-3 to TRBJ2-7; a possible D gene is TRBD1 (6 bases). CDR1 and CDR2 from the germline V gene are ENHRY and SYGVKD. Deletions cut 10 bases from V and 5 bases from J, with 18 bases between. The CDR3 consists of 13 residues.

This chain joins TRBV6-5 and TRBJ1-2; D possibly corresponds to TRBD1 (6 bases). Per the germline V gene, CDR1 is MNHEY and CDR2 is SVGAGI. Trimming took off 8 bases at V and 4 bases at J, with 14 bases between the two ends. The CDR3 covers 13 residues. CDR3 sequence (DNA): TGTGCCAGCGGTCGGGGGGCGTTCTATGGCTACACCTTC. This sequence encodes CASGRGAFYGYTF.

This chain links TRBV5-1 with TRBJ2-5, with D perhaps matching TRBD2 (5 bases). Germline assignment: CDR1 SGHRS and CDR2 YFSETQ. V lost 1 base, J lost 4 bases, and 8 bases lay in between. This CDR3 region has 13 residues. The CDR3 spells CASSLPEGETQYF. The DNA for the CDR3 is TGCGCCAGCAGCTTGCCCGAGGGAGAGACCCAGTACTTC.

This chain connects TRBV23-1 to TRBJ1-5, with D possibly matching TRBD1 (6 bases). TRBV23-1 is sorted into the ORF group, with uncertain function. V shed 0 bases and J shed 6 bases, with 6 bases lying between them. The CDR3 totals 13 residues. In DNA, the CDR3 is TGCGCCAGCAGTCAATCCAGGGGTCAGCCCCAGCATTTT. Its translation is CASSQSRGQPQHF.

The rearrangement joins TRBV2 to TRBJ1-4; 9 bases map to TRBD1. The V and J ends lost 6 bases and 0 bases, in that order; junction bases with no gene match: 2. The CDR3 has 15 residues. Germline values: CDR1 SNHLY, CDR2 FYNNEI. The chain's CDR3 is CASRRDRATNEKLFF. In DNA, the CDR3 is TGTGCCAGCAGGCGGGACAGGGCAACTAATGAAAAACTGTTTTTT. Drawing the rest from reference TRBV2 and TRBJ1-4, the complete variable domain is EPEVTQTPSHQVTQMGQEVILRCVPISNHLYFYWYRQILGQKVEFLVSFYNNEISEKSEIFDDQFSVERPDGSNFTLKIRSTKLEDSAMYFCASRRDRATNEKLFFGSGTQLSVL.

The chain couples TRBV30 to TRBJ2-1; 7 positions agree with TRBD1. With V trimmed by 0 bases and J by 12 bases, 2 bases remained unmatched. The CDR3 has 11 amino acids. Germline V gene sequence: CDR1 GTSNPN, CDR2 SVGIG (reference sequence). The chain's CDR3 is CAWSVQGWQFF. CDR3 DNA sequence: TGTGCCTGGAGTGTACAGGGGTGGCAGTTCTTC.

As DNA, the CDR3 is TGTGCCAGCAGCTCCTCGTGGGAGACCCAGTACTTC. This sequence encodes CASSSSWETQYF. The chain recombines TRBV28 with TRBJ2-5; D not certain. The CDR3 covers 12 residues. The germline V and J ends were trimmed by 6 bases and 5 bases, with 10 bases remaining between them. The germline V gene has CDR1 MDHEN and CDR2 SYDVKM.

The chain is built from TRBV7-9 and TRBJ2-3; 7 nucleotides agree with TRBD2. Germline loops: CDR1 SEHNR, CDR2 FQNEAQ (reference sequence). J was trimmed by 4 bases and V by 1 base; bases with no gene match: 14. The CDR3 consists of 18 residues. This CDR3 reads CASSLGLWEGRSPDTQYF. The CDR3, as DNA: TGTGCCAGCAGCTTAGGTTTGTGGGAGGGCCGATCTCCAGATACGCAGTATTTT.

The DNA of the CDR3 is TGCAGCGTTGCGTGGGACACTGAAGCTTTCTTT. Its protein product is CSVAWDTEAFF. The chain combines TRBV29-1 with TRBJ1-1; no clear D gene. The germline gives CDR1 SQVTM, CDR2 ANQGSEA. Trimming took off 4 bases at V and 3 bases at J, with 6 bases between the two ends. The CDR3 is 11 amino acids.

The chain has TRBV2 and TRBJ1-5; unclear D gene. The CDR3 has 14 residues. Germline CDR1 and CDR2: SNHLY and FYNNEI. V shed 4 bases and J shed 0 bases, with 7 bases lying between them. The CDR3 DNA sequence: TGTGCCAGCAGTGCCAGTAATAGCAATCAGCCCCAGCATTTT. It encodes CASSASNSNQPQHF.

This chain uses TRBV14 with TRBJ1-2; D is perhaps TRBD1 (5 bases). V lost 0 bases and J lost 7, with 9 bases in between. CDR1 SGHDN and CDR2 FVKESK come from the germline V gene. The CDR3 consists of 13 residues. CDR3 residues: CASSQDWGIGYTF. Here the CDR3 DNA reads TGTGCCAGCAGCCAAGATTGGGGGATTGGCTACACCTTC.

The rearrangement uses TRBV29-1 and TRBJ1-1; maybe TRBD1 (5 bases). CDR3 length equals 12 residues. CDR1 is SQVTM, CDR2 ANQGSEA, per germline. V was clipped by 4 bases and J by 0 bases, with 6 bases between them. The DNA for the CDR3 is TGCAGCGTTGGACAGATGAACACTGAAGCTTTCTTT. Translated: CSVGQMNTEAFF.

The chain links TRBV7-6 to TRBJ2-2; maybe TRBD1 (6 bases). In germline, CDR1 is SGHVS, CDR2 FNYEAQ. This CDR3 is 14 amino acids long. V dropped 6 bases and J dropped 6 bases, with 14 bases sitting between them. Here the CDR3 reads CASRQQGGAGELFF. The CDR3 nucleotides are TGTGCCAGCAGGCAACAGGGTGGTGCCGGGGAGCTGTTTTTT.

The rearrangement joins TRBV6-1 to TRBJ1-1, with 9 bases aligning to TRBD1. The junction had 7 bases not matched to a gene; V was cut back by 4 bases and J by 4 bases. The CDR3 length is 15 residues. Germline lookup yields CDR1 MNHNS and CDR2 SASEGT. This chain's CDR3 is CASSGPTGGGTEAFF. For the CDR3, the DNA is TGTGCCAGCAGTGGACCGACAGGGGGTGGCACTGAAGCTTTCTTT.

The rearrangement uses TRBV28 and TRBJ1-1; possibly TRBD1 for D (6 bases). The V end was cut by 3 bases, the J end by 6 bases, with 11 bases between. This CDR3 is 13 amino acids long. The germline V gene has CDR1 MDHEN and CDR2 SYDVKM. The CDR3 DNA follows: TGTGCCAGCAGTTTGACAGGAGCGGCTGAAGCTTTCTTT. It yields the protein CASSLTGAAEAFF.

Here the CDR3 reads CSAIRHGRTYNEQFF. CDR3 DNA sequence: TGCAGTGCTATTAGACACGGCAGAACCTACAATGAGCAGTTCTTC. The chain employs TRBV20-1 and TRBJ2-1; D not certain. Trimming took off 4 bases at V and 2 bases at J, with 15 bases between the two ends. Germline assignment: CDR1 DFQATT and CDR2 SNEGSKA (reference sequence). The CDR3 has 15 amino acids.

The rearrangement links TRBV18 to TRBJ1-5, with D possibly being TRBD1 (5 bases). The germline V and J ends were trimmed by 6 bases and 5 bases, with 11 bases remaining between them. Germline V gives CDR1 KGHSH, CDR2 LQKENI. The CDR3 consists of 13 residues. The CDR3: CASSPGSDQPQHF. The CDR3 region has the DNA TGTGCCAGCTCTCCAGGGTCAGATCAGCCCCAGCATTTT.

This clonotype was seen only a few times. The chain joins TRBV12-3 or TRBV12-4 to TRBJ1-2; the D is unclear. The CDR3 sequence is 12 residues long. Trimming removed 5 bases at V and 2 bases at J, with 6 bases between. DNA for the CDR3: TGTGCCAGCAGTGGGGAAAACTATGGCTACACCTTC. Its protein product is CASSGENYGYTF.

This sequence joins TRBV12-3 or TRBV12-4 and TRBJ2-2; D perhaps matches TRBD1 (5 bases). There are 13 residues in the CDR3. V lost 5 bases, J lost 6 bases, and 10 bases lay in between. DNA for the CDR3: TGTGCCAGCAGTCACGGCAGGGCCGGGGAGCTGTTTTTT. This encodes CASSHGRAGELFF.